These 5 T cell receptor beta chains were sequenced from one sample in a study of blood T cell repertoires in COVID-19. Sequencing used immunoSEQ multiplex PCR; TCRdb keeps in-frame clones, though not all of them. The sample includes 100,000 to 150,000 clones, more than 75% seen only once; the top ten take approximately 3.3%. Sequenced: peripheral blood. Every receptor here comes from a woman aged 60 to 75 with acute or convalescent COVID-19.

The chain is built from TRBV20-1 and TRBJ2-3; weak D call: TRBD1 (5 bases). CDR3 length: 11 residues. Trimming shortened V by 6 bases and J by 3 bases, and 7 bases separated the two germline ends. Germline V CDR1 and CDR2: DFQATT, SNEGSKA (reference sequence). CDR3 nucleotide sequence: TGCAGTGCGGGGCCGACAGATACGCAGTATTTT. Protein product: CSAGPTDTQYF.

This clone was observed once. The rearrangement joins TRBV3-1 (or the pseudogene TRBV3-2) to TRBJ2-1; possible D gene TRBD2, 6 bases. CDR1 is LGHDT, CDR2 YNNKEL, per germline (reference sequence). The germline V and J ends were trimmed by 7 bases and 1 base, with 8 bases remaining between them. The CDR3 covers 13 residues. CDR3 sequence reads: CASTSGSYNEQFF. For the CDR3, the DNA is TGTGCCAGCACCAGCGGGTCCTACAATGAGCAGTTCTTC.

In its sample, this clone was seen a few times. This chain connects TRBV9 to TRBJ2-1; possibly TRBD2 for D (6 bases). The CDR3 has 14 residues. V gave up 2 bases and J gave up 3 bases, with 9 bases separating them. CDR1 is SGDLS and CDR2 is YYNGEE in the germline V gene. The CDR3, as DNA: TGTGCCAGCAGCGTCGAGACTAGCTACAATGAGCAGTTCTTC. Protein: CASSVETSYNEQFF.

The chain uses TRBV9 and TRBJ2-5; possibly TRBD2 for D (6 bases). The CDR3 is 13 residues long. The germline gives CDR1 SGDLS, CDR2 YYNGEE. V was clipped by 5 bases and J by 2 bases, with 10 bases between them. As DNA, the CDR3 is TGTGCCAGCAGTCCGGGACTGCAAGAGACCCAGTACTTC. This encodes CASSPGLQETQYF.

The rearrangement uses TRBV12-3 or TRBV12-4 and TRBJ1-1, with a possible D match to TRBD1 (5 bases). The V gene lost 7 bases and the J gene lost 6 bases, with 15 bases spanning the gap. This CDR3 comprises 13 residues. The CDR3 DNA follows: TGTGCCAGCACCGCAGGGATGTTCGCTGAAGCTTTCTTT. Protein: CASTAGMFAEAFF.